These 8 T cell receptor beta chains were all obtained from the same sample, sequenced in a study of blood T cells in healthy people across ages. Using a J-beta primer mix together with a sample-barcoded 5' primer, a second PCR was run for about 6 to 11 cycles. MiXCR was run by TCRdb on the 5' RACE reads, yielding one entry per CDR3 protein. The table includes about 1.7 million distinct CDR3 sequences, roughly 27% detected once. Sequencing used blood. The receptors here all came from a woman aged 25 to 39 in good health.

V and J are TRBV3-1 and TRBJ2-6; 8 bases align to TRBD2. Germline values: CDR1 LGHDT, CDR2 YNNKEL (reference sequence). J lost 1 base, V lost 6 bases, and 5 bases had no gene match. The CDR3 contains 16 residues. CDR3 in DNA: TGTGCCAGCAGAAGGGGACTAGGATCTGGGGCCAACGTCCTGACTTTC. This codes for CASRRGLGSGANVLTF.

The chain couples TRBV20-1 to TRBJ2-5, with D uncertain. The germline V gene has CDR1 DFQATT and CDR2 SNEGSKA (reference sequence). The CDR3 contains 12 residues. V was trimmed by 3 bases and J by 9 bases, leaving 14 bases between them. The CDR3 spells CSASFFPEAQYF. CDR3 nucleotide sequence: TGCAGTGCTAGCTTTTTTCCCGAGGCCCAGTACTTC.

There are a few counts of this clonotype. The chain recombines TRBV5-1 with TRBJ1-1, with unresolved D. With 5 bases removed from V and 4 bases from J, the gap between germline ends came to 15 bases. The V gene's germline CDR1 is SGHRS and CDR2 YFSETQ. This CDR3 is built from 14 residues. This chain's CDR3 is CASSRDTASTEAFF. CDR3 nucleotide sequence: TGCGCCAGCAGTCGTGACACCGCCAGCACTGAAGCTTTCTTT.

This clonotype was counted a few times. The gene calls are TRBV18 and TRBJ2-7; perhaps TRBD1 as D (6 bases). CDR1 and CDR2 (germline): KGHSH, LQKENI. Trimming took 7 bases from V and 3 from J, leaving 19 bases between them. The CDR3 contains 15 residues. CDR3 nucleotide sequence: TGTGCCAGCTTAAAACCGGGACACGGCCACTACGAGCAGTACTTC. This codes for CASLKPGHGHYEQYF.

This clonotype was counted only a few times. Germline is not matched at one junction end, which may reflect a read error. V usage is TRBV7-3 and J usage is TRBJ1-6, with 8 bases fitting TRBD1. Germline V lookup: CDR1 SGHTA, CDR2 FQGTGA. CDR3 size: 15 residues. The CDR3 coding sequence is TGCGCCAGCAGCTTACTCTCGGGACAGGTTTCACCCCTCCACTTT. The encoded protein is CASSLLSGQVSPLHF.

The chain has TRBV24-1 and TRBJ2-1; maybe TRBD1 (5 bases). Per germline, CDR1 KGHDR and CDR2 SFDVKD. Trimming took off 6 bases at V and 8 bases at J, with 19 bases between the two ends. The CDR3 spans 15 residues. Here the CDR3 DNA reads TGTGCCACCAGTCATTCCGGGCCTCCCAGGGATGAGCAGTTCTTC. It translates to CATSHSGPPRDEQFF.

The CDR3 DNA reads TGTGCCAGCAGCTTAGTCACTAGCGGGGGGGCCGGGGAGCTGTTTTTT. Its protein product is CASSLVTSGGAGELFF. The chain recombines TRBV7-2 with TRBJ2-2; the match to TRBD2 covers 13 bases. The ends lost 1 base at V and 6 bases at J; junction bases unmatched: 2. CDR3 size: 16 residues. Germline V CDR1 and CDR2: SGHTA, FQGNSA.

This clonotype was seen only a few times. V is TRBV29-1 and J is TRBJ2-2; maybe TRBD1 (6 bases). The V gene lost 3 bases and the J gene lost 4 bases, with 9 bases spanning the gap. Per germline, CDR1 SQVTM and CDR2 ANQGSEA. The CDR3 consists of 13 residues. The CDR3, as DNA: TGCAGCGTTGACTGGGGGCGCACCGGGGAGCTGTTTTTT. It yields the protein CSVDWGRTGELFF.